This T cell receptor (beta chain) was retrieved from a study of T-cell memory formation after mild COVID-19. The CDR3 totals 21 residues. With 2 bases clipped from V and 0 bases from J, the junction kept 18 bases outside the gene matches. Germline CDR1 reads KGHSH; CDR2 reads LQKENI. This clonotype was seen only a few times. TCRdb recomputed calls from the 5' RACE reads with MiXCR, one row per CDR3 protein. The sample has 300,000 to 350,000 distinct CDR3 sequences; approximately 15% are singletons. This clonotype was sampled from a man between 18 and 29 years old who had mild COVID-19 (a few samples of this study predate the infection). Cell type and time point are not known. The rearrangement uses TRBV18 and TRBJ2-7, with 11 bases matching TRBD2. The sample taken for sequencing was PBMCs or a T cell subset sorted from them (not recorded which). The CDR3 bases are TGTGCCAGCTCACCATGGGCATCGACTAGCGGGGAAATAGGGCCCTCCTACGAGCAGTACTTC. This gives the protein CASSPWASTSGEIGPSYEQYF.